These 19 T cell receptor beta chains originate from one sample sequenced in a study of blood T cell repertoires in COVID-19. The data were produced by immunoSEQ multiplex PCR, yet TCRdb's version contains in-frame clones alone and is incomplete. The data contain roughly 61,000 clones, more than 55% of them singletons. Sequencing was performed on PBMCs or T cells enriched from blood (not recorded which). Receptors originate from a woman aged 55 to 70 who had been exposed to COVID-19.

This clone was recorded only once. The chain is built from TRBV27 and TRBJ1-6; TRBD1 matches 10 bases. V gave up 3 bases and J gave up 6 bases; unmatched junction bases: 2. The germline CDR1 and CDR2 sequences are MNHEY and SMNVEV (reference sequence). The length of the CDR3 is 15 residues. The CDR3 DNA reads TGTGCCAGCAGTTTCGGGACAGGGGTTAATTCACCCCTCCACTTT. Translated, it gives CASSFGTGVNSPLHF.

The chain joins TRBV7-2 to TRBJ2-7, with 7 nucleotides matching TRBD2. V shed 2 bases, J shed 3 bases, and the junction held 4 bases outside the gene matches. Germline CDR1 and CDR2: SGHTA and FQGNSA. CDR3 size: 14 residues. CDR3 loop: CASSLLRESYEQYF. The CDR3 coding sequence is TGTGCCAGCAGCTTACTGCGGGAGAGCTACGAGCAGTACTTC.

This clone was counted between two and nine times. This chain joins TRBV11-2 and TRBJ1-4; D uncertain. The length of the CDR3 is 15 residues. CDR1 SGHAT and CDR2 FQNNGV come from the germline V gene. V dropped 1 base and J dropped 8 bases, with 14 bases sitting between them. The CDR3 reads CASSLVKGGREKLFF. DNA for the CDR3: TGTGCCAGCAGCTTAGTGAAGGGAGGTAGAGAAAAACTGTTTTTT.

The gene calls are TRBV28 and TRBJ2-7, with TRBD2 matching 14 bases. The germline V gene encodes CDR1 MDHEN and CDR2 SYDVKM. The CDR3 runs 19 residues. J was trimmed by 4 bases and V by 4 bases; bases with no gene match: 15. CDR3 amino acids: CASSSRTGLAGGPLYEQYF. In DNA form, the CDR3 reads TGTGCCAGCAGTTCTAGAACCGGACTAGCGGGAGGTCCCTTGTACGAGCAGTACTTC. The variable domain in full, completed from reference TRBV28 and TRBJ2-7, reads DVKVTQSSRYLVKRTGEKVFLECVQDMDHENMFWYRQDPGLGLRLIYFSYDVKMKEKGDIPEGYSVSREKKERFSLILESASTNQTSMYLCASSSRTGLAGGPLYEQYFGPGTRLTVT.

The chain is built from TRBV19 and TRBJ1-4; D ambiguous. Germline-derived CDR1 and CDR2 are LNHDA and SQIVND (reference sequence). V was pared by 1 base and J by 7 bases, with 10 bases between. The CDR3 covers 14 residues. The CDR3 DNA reads as TGTGCCAGTAGTATAGGGGCAGTCGGTGAAAAACTGTTTTTT. Translated, it gives CASSIGAVGEKLFF.

This clone showed up just a few times. The CDR3 bases are TGTGCCAGCAGCGTGGCAGGGGGCGTGAACACCGGGGAGCTGTTTTTT. Residues: CASSVAGGVNTGELFF. The V gene is TRBV9, the J gene TRBJ2-2, with TRBD1 matching over 8 bases. Germline assignment: CDR1 SGDLS and CDR2 YYNGEE. V trimming: 2 bases; J trimming: 1 base; junction bases outside the gene matches: 4. The CDR3 has 16 amino acids.

The table lists this clone with a count of one. The CDR3 here is CASSLRGRETEAFF. In DNA form, the CDR3 reads TGTGCCAGCAGCCTCAGGGGGCGCGAGACTGAAGCTTTCTTT. The V gene is TRBV3-1 (or the pseudogene TRBV3-2), the J gene TRBJ1-1; 8 bases match TRBD1. Germline V gene data show CDR1 as LGHDT and CDR2 as YNNKEL (reference sequence). The V gene end was trimmed by 4 bases and the J gene end by 5 bases; junction bases not matched to a gene: 6. The CDR3 consists of 14 residues.

A few counts support this clone. This rearrangement joins TRBV28 to TRBJ2-6; 7 bases line up with TRBD1. The V gene end was trimmed by 5 bases and the J gene end by 3 bases; junction bases not matched to a gene: 19. The CDR3 runs to 20 residues. Per germline, CDR1 MDHEN and CDR2 SYDVKM. The CDR3 is CASSPFPSGQKLSGANVLTF. The CDR3 region has the DNA TGTGCCAGCAGTCCTTTCCCCTCGGGACAGAAACTCAGTGGGGCCAACGTCCTGACTTTC. The full variable domain, completed using reference TRBV28 and TRBJ2-6, is DVKVTQSSRYLVKRTGEKVFLECVQDMDHENMFWYRQDPGLGLRLIYFSYDVKMKEKGDIPEGYSVSREKKERFSLILESASTNQTSMYLCASSPFPSGQKLSGANVLTFGAGSRLTVL.

The sample holds a few counts of this clone. V usage is TRBV19 and J usage is TRBJ2-3; a possible D gene is TRBD2 (5 bases). Between the trimmed V and J ends, which lost 6 bases and 1 base, there was a span of 23 bases. CDR1 is LNHDA and CDR2 is SQIVND in the germline V gene (reference sequence). The CDR3 has 18 amino acids. CDR3 sequence (DNA): TGTGCCAGTAGCGACCTCGGTACTCTGGAGGCGGGCACAGATACGCAGTATTTT. Translated: CASSDLGTLEAGTDTQYF. The full variable domain, in which reference TRBV19 and TRBJ2-3 provide the parts outside the CDR3, is DGGITQSPKYLFRKEGQNVTLSCEQNLNHDAMYWYRQDPGQGLRLIYYSQIVNDFQKGDIAEGYSVSREKKESFPLTVTSAQKNPTAFYLCASSDLGTLEAGTDTQYFGPGTRLTVL.

J is TRBJ1-1 and V is TRBV18, with D perhaps TRBD1 (6 bases). From germline, CDR1 is KGHSH and CDR2 LQKENI. V was cut by 7 bases and J by 0 bases, with 9 bases left in between. The CDR3 is 13 amino acids. The CDR3 DNA reads as TGTGCCAGCTGCAGGGGTATGAACACTGAAGCTTTCTTT. This sequence encodes CASCRGMNTEAFF.

The V and J genes are TRBV19 and TRBJ1-6; a possible D gene is TRBD1 (6 bases). This CDR3 has 16 residues. CDR1 LNHDA and CDR2 SQIVND come from the germline V gene (reference sequence). V was clipped by 8 bases and J by 3 bases, with 17 bases between them. The DNA of the CDR3 is TGTGCCAGTTCCCAGACAGGCGCCTTCTATAATTCACCCCTCCACTTT. It codes for CASSQTGAFYNSPLHF.

CDR3 sequence (DNA): TGCAGCGTTGTTGGCGGGAGGGCAACAGATACGCAGTATTTT. Protein sequence: CSVVGGRATDTQYF. The chain joins TRBV29-1 to TRBJ2-3; 9 bases agree with TRBD2. Germline-derived CDR1 and CDR2 are SQVTM and ANQGSEA. V shed 4 bases and J 3 bases; nucleotides not matched to a gene: 5. This CDR3 has 14 amino acids.

CDR3 region: CASRSDQGRKSPLHF. The DNA of the CDR3 is TGTGCCAGCAGATCCGATCAGGGAAGGAAGTCACCCCTCCACTTT. The chain is built from TRBV28 and TRBJ1-6; perhaps TRBD1 as D (5 bases). The V end lost 6 bases, the J end lost 10 bases, and 19 bases lay between the germline ends. This CDR3 comprises 15 residues. Germline CDR1 and CDR2: MDHEN and SYDVKM.

V usage is TRBV5-1 and J usage is TRBJ1-1; a possible D gene is TRBD1 (5 bases). CDR3 size: 14 residues. Trimming stripped 4 bases from V and 1 base from J, with 11 bases between. Looked up from germline, CDR1 is SGHRS and CDR2 is YFSETQ. CDR3 sequence (DNA): TGCGCCAGCAGCCCGGGACTGCAGAACACTGAAGCTTTCTTT. Translating it yields CASSPGLQNTEAFF.

The gene calls are TRBV27 and TRBJ2-2; D is unresolved. CDR1 is MNHEY, CDR2 SMNVEV, per germline (reference sequence). The V gene lost 5 bases and the J gene lost 7 bases, with 11 bases spanning the gap. This CDR3 comprises 13 residues. The DNA of the CDR3 is TGTGCCAGCAGTCCAACGAGCCTCGGGGAGCTGTTTTTT. Translating it yields CASSPTSLGELFF.

The chain uses TRBV5-1 and TRBJ1-2; D is unresolved. Trimming cost V 3 bases and J 4 bases, with 10 bases left between them. CDR1 and CDR2 from the germline V gene are SGHRS and YFSETQ. This CDR3 region has 13 residues. CDR3 sequence reads: CASSSDGRYGYTF. The CDR3 DNA is TGCGCCAGCAGCTCTGATGGGCGCTATGGCTACACCTTC. Full variable domain (rest looked up from reference TRBV5-1 and TRBJ1-2): KAGVTQTPRYLIKTRGQQVTLSCSPISGHRSVSWYQQTPGQGLQFLFEYFSETQRNKGNFPGRFSGRQFSNSRSEMNVSTLELGDSALYLCASSSDGRYGYTFGSGTRLTVV.

The chain links TRBV7-2 to TRBJ2-3, with TRBD2 matching 9 bases. V lost 3 bases to trimming and J lost 4 bases; unmatched junction nucleotides: 11. The CDR3 runs to 17 residues. Germline V lookup: CDR1 SGHTA, CDR2 FQGNSA. The CDR3 bases are TGTGCCAGCAGCTTGGGGTTAGCGGGAGCGCCAGCAGATACGCAGTATTTT. Translated: CASSLGLAGAPADTQYF.

The V call is TRBV4-1, the J call TRBJ1-3; D is unresolved. In germline, CDR1 is MGHRA, CDR2 YSYEKL. This CDR3 has 18 residues. V dropped 0 bases and J dropped 2 bases, with 17 bases sitting between them. The chain's CDR3 is CASSQEEGSVRAGNTIYF. The DNA for the CDR3 is TGCGCCAGCAGCCAAGAAGAGGGATCCGTCCGAGCTGGAAACACCATATATTTT.

CDR3 nucleotide sequence: TGCAGCGCCCTAGAGTCCCGGAACTATGGCTACACCTTC. It translates to CSALESRNYGYTF. This chain connects TRBV29-1 to TRBJ1-2; no definite D call. V lost 7 bases and J lost 2, with 14 bases in between. The germline CDR1 and CDR2 sequences are SQVTM and ANQGSEA. The CDR3 is made up of 13 amino acids.